This T cell receptor (beta chain) was retrieved from a study of CD8+ T cells in alopecia areata. Whole-study results and caveats: Mice gave a clearer picture of TCR sharing than patients did, possibly for HLA-related reasons. Relative to normal scalp, lesional scalp, especially alopecia totalis/universalis, showed higher clonality.

Sequencing relied on a cDNA template that was reverse transcribed from extracted RNA. Sequenced by immunoSEQ multiplex PCR; TCRdb stores in-frame clones only, minus some. The data show about 140,000 clones, 62% seen once. This clone was observed once. Antigen unknown. The CDR3 covers 15 residues. V was pared by 0 bases and J by 0 bases, with 12 bases between. CDR1 and CDR2 (germline): GTSNPN, SVGIG (reference sequence). CD4+ and CD8+ T cells were sorted from PBMCs. The chain uses TRBV30 and TRBJ2-7, with D tentatively TRBD2 (5 bases). The TCR sequence derives from a human donor in good health. The sequenced sample was CD8+ T cells sorted from blood. CDR3 residues: CAWSVGKRSSYEQYF. The CDR3 bases are TGTGCCTGGAGTGTTGGTAAGCGGAGCTCCTACGAGCAGTACTTC.